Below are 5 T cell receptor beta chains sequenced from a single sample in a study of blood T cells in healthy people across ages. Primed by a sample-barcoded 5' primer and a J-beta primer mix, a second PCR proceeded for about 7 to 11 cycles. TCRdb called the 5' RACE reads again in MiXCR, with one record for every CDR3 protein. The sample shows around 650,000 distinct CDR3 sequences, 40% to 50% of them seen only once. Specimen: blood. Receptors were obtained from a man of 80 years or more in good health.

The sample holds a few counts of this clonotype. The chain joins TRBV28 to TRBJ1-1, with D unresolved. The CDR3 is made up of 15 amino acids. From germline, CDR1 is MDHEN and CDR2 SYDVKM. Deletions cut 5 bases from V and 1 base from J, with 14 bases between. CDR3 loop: CASSPRRAQNTEAFF. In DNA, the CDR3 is TGTGCCAGCAGTCCCCGGAGGGCCCAGAACACTGAAGCTTTCTTT.

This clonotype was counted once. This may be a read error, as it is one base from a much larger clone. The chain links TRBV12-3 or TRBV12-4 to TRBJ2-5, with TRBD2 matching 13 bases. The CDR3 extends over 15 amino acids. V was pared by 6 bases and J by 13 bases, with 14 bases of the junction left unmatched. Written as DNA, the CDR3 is TGTGCCAGCAGGGGACTAGCGGGAAACTACTACGAGCGGTACTTC. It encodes CASRGLAGNYYERYF.

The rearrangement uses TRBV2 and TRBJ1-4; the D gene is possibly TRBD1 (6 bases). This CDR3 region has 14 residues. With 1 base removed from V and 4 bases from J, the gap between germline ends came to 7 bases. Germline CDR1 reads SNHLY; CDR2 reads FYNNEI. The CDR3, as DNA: TGTGCCAGCAGTGAAGGACAGGTTAATGAAAAACTGTTTTTT. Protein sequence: CASSEGQVNEKLFF.

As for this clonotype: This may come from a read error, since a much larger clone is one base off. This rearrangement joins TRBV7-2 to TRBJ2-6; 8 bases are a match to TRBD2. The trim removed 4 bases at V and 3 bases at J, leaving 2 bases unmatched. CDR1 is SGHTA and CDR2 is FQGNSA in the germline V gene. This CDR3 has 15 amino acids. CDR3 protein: CASSSGGLGANVLTF. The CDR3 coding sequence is TGTGCCAGCAGCTCGGGGGGGCTTGGGGCCAACGTCCTGACTTTC.

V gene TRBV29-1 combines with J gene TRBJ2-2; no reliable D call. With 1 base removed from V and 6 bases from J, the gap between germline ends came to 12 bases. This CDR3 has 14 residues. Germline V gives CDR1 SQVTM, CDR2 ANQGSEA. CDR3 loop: CSVEVGLNAGELFF. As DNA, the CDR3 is TGCAGCGTTGAAGTCGGGCTTAACGCCGGGGAGCTGTTTTTT.